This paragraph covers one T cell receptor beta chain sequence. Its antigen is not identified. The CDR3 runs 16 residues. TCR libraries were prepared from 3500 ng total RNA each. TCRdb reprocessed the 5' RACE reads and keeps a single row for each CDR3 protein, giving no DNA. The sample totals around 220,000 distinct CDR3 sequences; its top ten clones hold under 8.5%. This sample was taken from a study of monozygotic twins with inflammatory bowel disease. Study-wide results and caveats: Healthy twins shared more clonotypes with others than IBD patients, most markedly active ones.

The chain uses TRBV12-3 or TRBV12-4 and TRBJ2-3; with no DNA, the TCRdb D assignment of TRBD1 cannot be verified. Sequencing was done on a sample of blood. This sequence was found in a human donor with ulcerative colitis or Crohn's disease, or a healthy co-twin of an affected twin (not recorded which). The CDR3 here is CASSFDRGAGLDTQYF.